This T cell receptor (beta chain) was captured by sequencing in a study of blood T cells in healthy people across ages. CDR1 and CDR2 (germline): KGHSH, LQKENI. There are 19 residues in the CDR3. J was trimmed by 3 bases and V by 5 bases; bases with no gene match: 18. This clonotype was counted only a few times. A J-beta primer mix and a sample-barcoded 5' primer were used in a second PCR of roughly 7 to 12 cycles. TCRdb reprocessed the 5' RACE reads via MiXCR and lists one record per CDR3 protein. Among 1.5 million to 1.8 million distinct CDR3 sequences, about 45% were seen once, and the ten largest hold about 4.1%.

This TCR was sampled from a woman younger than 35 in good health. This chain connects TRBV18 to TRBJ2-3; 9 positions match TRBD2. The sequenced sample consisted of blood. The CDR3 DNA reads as TGTGCCAGCTCAACCACATTCGGAGTATTAGCGGGGGAAACAGATACGCAGTATTTT. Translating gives CASSTTFGVLAGETDTQYF.